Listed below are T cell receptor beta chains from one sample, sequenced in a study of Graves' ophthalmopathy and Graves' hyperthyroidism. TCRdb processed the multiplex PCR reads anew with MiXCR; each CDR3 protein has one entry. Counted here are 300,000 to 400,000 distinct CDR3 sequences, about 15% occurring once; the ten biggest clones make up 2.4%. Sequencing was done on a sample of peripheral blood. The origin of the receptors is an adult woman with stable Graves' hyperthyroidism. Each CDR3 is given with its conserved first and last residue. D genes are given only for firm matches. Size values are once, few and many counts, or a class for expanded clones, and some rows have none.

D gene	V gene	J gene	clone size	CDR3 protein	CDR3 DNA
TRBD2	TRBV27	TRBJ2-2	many	CASRPTSGILTGELFF	TGTGCCAGCAGGCCAACTAGCGGGATTCTCACCGGGGAGCTGTTTTTT
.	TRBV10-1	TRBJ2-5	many	CASSETLAETQYF	TGCGCCAGCAGCGAAACTCTGGCGGAGACCCAGTACTTC
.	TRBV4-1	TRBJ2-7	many	CASSQATGNLEQYF	TGCGCCAGCAGCCAAGCTACAGGGAACCTCGAGCAGTACTTC
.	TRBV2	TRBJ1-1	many	CASSKTGFTEAFF	TGTGCCAGCAGCAAAACAGGGTTCACTGAAGCTTTCTTT
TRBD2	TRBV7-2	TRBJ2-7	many	CASSLAVAGGPFFEQYF	TGTGCCAGCAGCTTAGCTGTGGCGGGAGGGCCTTTCTTCGAGCAGTACTTC
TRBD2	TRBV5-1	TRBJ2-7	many	CASSPRQAGGVGEQYF	TGCGCCAGCAGCCCCCGACAAGCGGGAGGAGTGGGCGAGCAGTACTTC
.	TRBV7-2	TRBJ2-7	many	CASSEPGLGLYEQYF	TGTGCCAGCAGCGAACCGGGACTGGGCCTTTACGAGCAGTACTTC
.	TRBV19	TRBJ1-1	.	CASSMSILGGTEAFF	TGTGCCAGTAGTATGTCGATTCTTGGGGGCACTGAAGCTTTCTTT
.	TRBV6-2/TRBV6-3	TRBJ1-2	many	CASSYSSLLDYGYTF	TGTGCCAGCAGTTATTCAAGCCTTCTGGACTATGGCTACACCTTC
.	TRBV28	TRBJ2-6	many	CASWGGAPSGANVLTF	TGTGCCAGCTGGGGCGGAGCCCCTTCTGGGGCCAACGTCCTGACTTTC
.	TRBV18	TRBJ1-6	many	CASSPEGRYSPLHF	TGTGCCAGCTCACCAGAGGGTCGCTATTCACCCCTCCACTTT
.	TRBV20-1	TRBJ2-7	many	CSADGSERYEQYF	TGCAGTGCCGACGGGAGCGAGAGGTACGAGCAGTACTTC
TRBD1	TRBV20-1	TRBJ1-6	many	CSARLSAGGSPLHF	TGCAGTGCTAGGCTGTCGGCAGGGGGTTCACCCCTCCACTTT
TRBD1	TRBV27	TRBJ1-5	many	CASSPGQGPQPQHF	TGTGCCAGCAGTCCGGGACAGGGTCCCCAGCCCCAGCATTTT
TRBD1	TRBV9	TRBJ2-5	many	CASSVQTGLKETQYF	TGTGCCAGCAGCGTCCAGACAGGGTTGAAAGAGACCCAGTACTTC
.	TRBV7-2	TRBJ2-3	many	CASSLSSGPTDTQYF	TGTGCCAGCAGCTTAAGCTCGGGGCCTACAGATACGCAGTATTTT
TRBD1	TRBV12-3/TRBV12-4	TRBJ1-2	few	CASSARQGNYGYTF	TGTGCCAGCAGTGCTAGACAGGGAAACTATGGCTACACCTTC
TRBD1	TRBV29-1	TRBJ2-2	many	CSAKGQTINTGELFF	TGCAGCGCAAAGGGACAGACCATTAACACCGGGGAGCTGTTTTTT
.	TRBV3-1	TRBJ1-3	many	CASTLGGSGNTIYF	TGTGCCAGCACCCTCGGGGGCTCTGGAAACACCATATATTTT
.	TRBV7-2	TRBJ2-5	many	CASSLETETQYF	TGTGCCAGCAGCTTAGAGACAGAGACCCAGTACTTC